The 18 T cell receptor beta chains given below trace back to one sample, sequenced in a study of cytomegalovirus exposure and HLA in healthy donors. Vbeta (60) and Jbeta (13) primers were used in the PCR. Using immunoSEQ multiplex PCR, the repertoire was profiled, and TCRdb retains in-frame clones only, with some absent. The sample has around 120,000 clones; 81% are singletons. The sequenced material came from PBMCs. These receptors were collected from a man aged 18 to 29 in good health and CMV-seronegative.

The genes are TRBV2 and TRBJ1-2, with 9 bases matching TRBD1. J was trimmed by 0 bases and V by 5 bases; bases with no gene match: 4. This CDR3 has 15 residues. Germline lookup yields CDR1 SNHLY and CDR2 FYNNEI. DNA for the CDR3: TGTGCCAGCAGTAGTGGACAGGGGACTAACTATGGCTACACCTTC. This codes for CASSSGQGTNYGYTF.

CDR3 in DNA: TGCGCCAGCAGTGAGTCAGTAGCGGGGGGTGAGACCCAGTACTTC. It is translated as CASSESVAGGETQYF. The chain couples TRBV10-1 to TRBJ2-5; 10 bases line up with TRBD2. The V gene's germline CDR1 is WNHNN and CDR2 SYGVQD (reference sequence). The CDR3 loop spans 15 amino acids. Germline trimming cut 0 bases from V and 5 bases from J; bases unmatched to any gene: 3.

The chain links TRBV7-2 to TRBJ2-5, with D maybe TRBD2 (5 bases). The V end was cut by 0 bases, the J end by 11 bases, with 13 bases between. The germline V gene encodes CDR1 SGHTA and CDR2 FQGNSA. The length of the CDR3 is 13 residues. In DNA form, the CDR3 reads TGTGCCAGCAGCTTAGCGGAGAGGTGGGAGCAGTACTTC. Amino acids: CASSLAERWEQYF. Full variable domain (missing parts from reference TRBV7-2 and TRBJ2-5): GAGVSQSPSNKVTEKGKDVELRCDPISGHTALYWYRQSLGQGLEFLIYFQGNSAPDKSGLPSDRFSAERTGGSVSTLTIQRTQQEDSAVYLCASSLAERWEQYFGPGTRLLVL.

The gene calls are TRBV13 and TRBJ1-2; 8 bases line up with TRBD1. The CDR3 totals 13 residues. Germline CDR1 PRHDT, CDR2 FYEKMQ (reference sequence). V lost 5 bases and J lost 6; bases outside the gene matches: 5. The CDR3 loop reads CASSNRQGNGYTF. The DNA for the CDR3 is TGTGCCAGCAGCAACCGACAGGGGAATGGCTACACCTTC.

The chain carries TRBV7-2 and TRBJ2-1, with D tentatively TRBD2 (5 bases). V lost 2 bases, J lost 7 bases, and 15 bases lay in between. The CDR3 totals 15 residues. Germline CDR1 is SGHTA and CDR2 is FQGNSA. The chain's CDR3 is CASSLSGTRLNEQFF. The CDR3 nucleotides are TGTGCCAGCAGCTTATCAGGCACTAGATTGAATGAGCAGTTCTTC.

This clone showed up just a few times. V is TRBV15 and J is TRBJ1-1; D is ambiguous. Looked up from germline, CDR1 is LNHNV and CDR2 is YYDKDF (reference sequence). V lost 0 bases and J 5 bases, leaving 7 bases between the germline ends. The length of the CDR3 is 13 residues. CDR3 sequence (DNA): TGTGCCACCAGCAGAGATTTCAATACTGAAGCTTTCTTT. Its translation is CATSRDFNTEAFF.

The chain is built from TRBV7-9 and TRBJ2-1; 8 positions match TRBD2. The CDR3 is 15 residues long. Germline V lookup: CDR1 SEHNR, CDR2 FQNEAQ (reference sequence). V was clipped by 6 bases and J by 10 bases; unmatched bases: 14. The CDR3 nucleotides are TGTGCCAGCAGACCCGGACTAGCAATCTCCAAAGAGCAGTTCTTC. It is translated as CASRPGLAISKEQFF.

The chain recombines TRBV5-4 with TRBJ2-1; TRBD1 aligns across 7 bases. V shed 4 bases, J shed 1 base, and the junction held 8 bases outside the gene matches. Looked up from germline, CDR1 is SGHNT and CDR2 is YYREEE (reference sequence). The CDR3 extends over 16 amino acids. CDR3 loop: CASSPFRDSSYNEQFF. Here the CDR3 DNA reads TGTGCCAGCAGCCCGTTCCGGGACAGTTCCTACAATGAGCAGTTCTTC.

V usage is TRBV19 and J usage is TRBJ2-4; weak D call: TRBD2 (5 bases). V lost 2 bases and J lost 0, with 8 bases in between. Germline V CDR1 and CDR2: LNHDA, SQIVND (reference sequence). This CDR3 region has 15 residues. CDR3 region: CASSIREGAKNIQYF. CDR3 nucleotides: TGTGCCAGTAGTATAAGAGAGGGAGCCAAAAACATTCAGTACTTC.

The chain is built from TRBV7-8 and TRBJ2-2, with 12 nucleotides matching TRBD2. The CDR3 is made up of 17 amino acids. Germline trimming cut 5 bases from V and 1 base from J; bases unmatched to any gene: 5. In germline, CDR1 is SGHVS, CDR2 FQNEAQ. This chain's CDR3 is CASSAASGGVNTGELFF. As DNA, the CDR3 is TGTGCCAGCAGCGCGGCTAGCGGGGGGGTGAACACCGGGGAGCTGTTTTTT.

Of note for this clone: The same CDR3 is also encoded by other DNA sequences in this sample. V usage is TRBV6-5 and J usage is TRBJ1-2; D gene unclear. Germline values: CDR1 MNHEY, CDR2 SVGAGI. V gave up 0 bases and J gave up 8 bases, with 10 bases separating them. This CDR3 is 13 amino acids long. Here the CDR3 DNA reads TGTGCCAGCAGTTACTCGACGGGAGGGGGCTACACCTTC. It codes for CASSYSTGGGYTF.

The chain carries TRBV15 and TRBJ2-5; D might be TRBD2 (6 bases). The assigned J gene may be wrong: the sequence end matches TRBJ2-7 better. The CDR3 is made up of 14 amino acids. Germline assignment: CDR1 LNHNV and CDR2 YYDKDF (reference sequence). The CDR3 DNA reads TGTGCCACCAGCAGAGCCACGGGAGTCCACGAGCAGTACTTC. Encoded protein: CATSRATGVHEQYF.

CDR3 sequence: CASRQGSNTEAFF. CDR3 nucleotides: TGTGCCAGCAGACAGGGGTCGAACACTGAAGCTTTCTTT. V is TRBV6-5 and J is TRBJ1-1, with 7 bases aligning to TRBD1. The CDR3 is 13 residues long. The J segment lost 1 base and the V segment lost 6 bases, leaving 2 bases of the junction unmatched. CDR1 is MNHEY, CDR2 SVGAGI, per germline.

The CDR3 region is CASSRDSINEKLFF. The CDR3 DNA is TGTGCCAGCAGCAGGGACAGCATTAATGAAAAACTGTTTTTT. V and J are TRBV11-2 and TRBJ1-4; 7 nucleotides match TRBD1. The CDR3 is 14 amino acids. Germline CDR1 and CDR2: SGHAT and FQNNGV. V shed 5 bases, J shed 4 bases, and the junction held 4 bases outside the gene matches.

The chain links TRBV5-1 to TRBJ2-2; 9 nucleotides line up with TRBD1. Germline V gene lookup returns CDR1 SGHRS and CDR2 YFSETQ. This CDR3 has 15 amino acids. V was pared by 6 bases and J by 6 bases, with 9 bases of the junction left unmatched. The CDR3 loop is CASKTGTGLPGELFF. The CDR3, as DNA: TGCGCCAGCAAAACCGGGACAGGGCTCCCCGGGGAGCTGTTTTTT.

A single count supports this clone. The chain links TRBV11-2 to TRBJ1-2, with D uncertain. Germline CDR1 reads SGHAT; CDR2 reads FQNNGV. The length of the CDR3 is 14 residues. Trimming removed 4 bases at V and 8 bases at J, with 17 bases between. For the CDR3, the DNA is TGTGCCAGCAGCTCATCGGGCCGGGGTGGGGGCTACACCTTC. Its protein product is CASSSSGRGGGYTF.

This clone appeared a few times. The chain has TRBV9 and TRBJ2-2; no reliable D call. The CDR3 is 14 amino acids. Germline V CDR1 and CDR2: SGDLS, YYNGEE. Trimming removed 4 bases at V and 2 bases at J, with 9 bases between. For the CDR3, the DNA is TGTGCCAGCAGCCCATACAGAAACACCGGGGAGCTGTTTTTT. Translation: CASSPYRNTGELFF. The full variable domain, its missing parts supplied by reference TRBV9 and TRBJ2-2, is DSGVTQTPKHLITATGQRVTLRCSPRSGDLSVYWYQQSLDQGLQFLIQYYNGEERAKGNILERFSAQQFPDLHSELNLSSLELGDSALYFCASSPYRNTGELFFGEGSRLTVL.

The chain uses TRBV19 and TRBJ2-1; 7 bases map to TRBD1. CDR3 length: 15 amino acids. V lost 4 bases to trimming and J lost 4 bases; unmatched junction nucleotides: 7. CDR1 is LNHDA and CDR2 is SQIVND in the germline V gene (reference sequence). CDR3 nucleotide sequence: TGTGCCAGTAGTACCCGGACAGGACCATACAATGAGCAGTTCTTC. Translation gives CASSTRTGPYNEQFF.